This T cell receptor beta chain was recovered during a study of post-analysis software for immune sequencing data. At the level of the study: The patients showed relapsing-remitting, secondary progressive and progressive-relapsing multiple sclerosis courses.

This clonotype was counted once. No antigen is known for it. The TCR beta cDNA libraries contained unique molecular identifiers. MiXCR, applied by TCRdb to the PCR reads, yields one record per CDR3 protein. This table holds 550,000 to 700,000 distinct CDR3 sequences, 40% to 50% found once. General study findings and limits: Patients had higher frequencies than controls of about five TRBV segments, including TRBV5-6, TRBV5-1 and TRBV20-1.

The J segment lost 5 bases and the V segment lost 7 bases, leaving 6 bases of the junction unmatched. The CDR3 is 15 amino acids. This receptor was taken from a girl under 18 with multiple sclerosis. Input material: blood. V usage is TRBV12-3 or TRBV12-4 and J usage is TRBJ2-1; 12 bases are shared with TRBD2. The CDR3 DNA reads TGTGCCAGCATCGCTAGGACTAGCGGGAACAATGAGCAGTTCTTC. Encoded protein: CASIARTSGNNEQFF.